The clone carrying this TCR beta chain was detected only a few times. The target antigen is unknown. TCRdb analysed the 5' RACE reads with MiXCR anew, one entry per CDR3 protein. The sample lists tens of thousands of distinct CDR3 sequences; around 15% were seen once. This sample is part of a study of T-cell memory formation after mild COVID-19. Looked up from germline, CDR1 is LNHNV and CDR2 is YYDKDF (reference sequence). V dropped 8 bases and J dropped 1 base, with 9 bases sitting between them. The CDR3 loop spans 12 amino acids. General study points: Pre-infection memory showed some responding clones, and this suggested that cross-reactive memory joined.

The sample taken for sequencing was PBMCs or a T cell subset sorted from them (not recorded which). The chain uses TRBV15 and TRBJ2-7, with D unclear. This receptor was taken from a man aged 18 to 30 who had mild COVID-19 (a few samples of this study predate the infection). Cell type and time point are not known. CDR3 residues: CATSSVSYEQYF. The DNA of the CDR3 is TGTGCCACCTCATCAGTTTCCTACGAGCAGTACTTC.